The source of this TCR beta chain is a study of Graves' ophthalmopathy and Graves' hyperthyroidism. Whole-study results and caveats: Most clonotypes expanded in thyroid above 0.001 frequency were present in blood too.

Other autoimmune diseases, uncontrolled infections, pregnancy or lactation ruled patients out of participation. A volume of over 9 ml of fresh peripheral blood supplied the PBMCs. The V and J ends lost 5 bases and 0 bases, in that order; junction bases with no gene match: 7. The CDR3 extends over 15 amino acids. The germline V gene has CDR1 SGHNT and CDR2 YENEEA. Investigators amplified TCR beta CDR3 regions from RNA transcripts. HTBI primers served in a first-round RT-PCR, which a second-round multiplex PCR followed. TCRdb redid the calling of the multiplex PCR reads with MiXCR, one entry per CDR3 protein. The repertoire holds approximately 330,000 distinct CDR3 sequences, with roughly 15% as singletons. To note about this clonotype: Its target is unknown.

The receptor was derived from an adult man with Graves' ophthalmopathy. V usage is TRBV11-3 and J usage is TRBJ2-7; TRBD1 agrees at 7 bases. Sequenced sample: peripheral blood. The CDR3 DNA reads TGTGCCAGCAGCCAGGGACAGACGAGCTCCTACGAGCAGTACTTC. It encodes CASSQGQTSSYEQYF.